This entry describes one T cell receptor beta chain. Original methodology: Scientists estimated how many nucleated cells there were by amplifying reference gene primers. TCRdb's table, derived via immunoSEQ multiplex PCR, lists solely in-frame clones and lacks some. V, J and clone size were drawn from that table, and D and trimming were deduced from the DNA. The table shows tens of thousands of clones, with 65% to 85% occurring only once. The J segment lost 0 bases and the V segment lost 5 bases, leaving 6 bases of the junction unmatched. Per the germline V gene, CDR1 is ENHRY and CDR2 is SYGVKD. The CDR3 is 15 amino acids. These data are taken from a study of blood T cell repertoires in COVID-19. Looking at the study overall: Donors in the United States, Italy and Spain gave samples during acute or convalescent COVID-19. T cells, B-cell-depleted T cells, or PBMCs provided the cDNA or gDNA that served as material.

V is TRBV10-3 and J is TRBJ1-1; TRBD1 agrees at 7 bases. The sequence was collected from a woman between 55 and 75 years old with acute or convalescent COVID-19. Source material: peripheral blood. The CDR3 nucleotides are TGTGCCATCAGTCCCGAAACAGGGGTGAACACTGAAGCTTTCTTT. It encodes CAISPETGVNTEAFF.